This passage covers 17 T cell receptor beta chains from one sample sequenced in a study of T cell repertoires in aging, cancer and after chemotherapy. Rearranged V-D-J TRB sequences were amplified with a mixed TRB-A/B primer pool. Using its own MiXCR run on the multiplex PCR reads, TCRdb lists one record per CDR3 protein. The sample has around 15,000 distinct CDR3 sequences, 45% to 50% seen once. Amplification of TCR beta used genomic DNA extracted from peripheral blood. The sample was blood. All receptors come from a human donor in good health.

The V gene is TRBV30, the J gene TRBJ2-2, with D hard to call. This CDR3 has 12 amino acids. The V end lost 1 base, the J end lost 8 bases, and 8 bases lay between the germline ends. Germline loops: CDR1 GTSNPN, CDR2 SVGIG (reference sequence). CDR3 nucleotide sequence: TGTGCCTGGAGTGGACAATGGGGGGAGCTGTTTTTT. It encodes CAWSGQWGELFF. Supplemented by reference TRBV30 and TRBJ2-2, the full variable domain reads SQTIHQWPATLVQPVGSPLSLECTVEGTSNPNLYWYRQAAGRGLQLLFYSVGIGQISSEVPQNLSASRPQDRQFILSSKKLLLSDSGFYLCAWSGQWGELFFGEGSRLTVL.

V and J are TRBV19 and TRBJ2-1; no firm D call. Trimming took off 7 bases at V and 5 bases at J, with 15 bases between the two ends. Germline values: CDR1 LNHDA, CDR2 SQIVND (reference sequence). The CDR3 consists of 14 residues. The DNA for the CDR3 is TGTGCCAGTAATAGTGTAGTCAGAAACAATGAGCAGTTCTTC. This sequence encodes CASNSVVRNNEQFF.

This chain joins TRBV5-1 and TRBJ2-6, with 7 bases matching TRBD2. V lost 3 bases to trimming and J lost 0 bases; unmatched junction nucleotides: 12. Germline V gene data show CDR1 as SGHRS and CDR2 as YFSETQ. The CDR3 is made up of 19 amino acids. CDR3 region: CASSSSGAGAFSGANVLTF. Here the CDR3 DNA reads TGCGCCAGCAGCTCCTCTGGGGCGGGAGCCTTCTCTGGGGCCAACGTCCTGACTTTC. Using reference TRBV5-1 and TRBJ2-6 for the parts outside the CDR3, the full variable domain is KAGVTQTPRYLIKTRGQQVTLSCSPISGHRSVSWYQQTPGQGLQFLFEYFSETQRNKGNFPGRFSGRQFSNSRSEMNVSTLELGDSALYLCASSSSGAGAFSGANVLTFGAGSRLTVL.

A word on this clonotype: One junction end disagrees with the germline gene, perhaps due to a read error. The chain recombines TRBV10-3 with TRBJ2-2; D might be TRBD1 (6 bases). The CDR3 sequence is 15 residues long. CDR1 and CDR2 from the germline V gene are ENHRY and SYGVKD. The DNA of the CDR3 is TGTGCCATCAGTGAGTGGCAGGGGTTCACCGAGGAGCTGTTTTTT. Protein product: CAISEWQGFTEELFF.

The J gene is TRBJ2-3, the V gene TRBV11-1; 13 nucleotides agree with TRBD2. Germline V lookup: CDR1 SGHAT, CDR2 FQDESV (reference sequence). This CDR3 has 15 residues. Unmatched junction bases numbered 7, after V lost 6 bases and J lost 7 bases. The CDR3 is CASSPRTSGRHTQYF. The CDR3 DNA reads TGTGCCAGCAGTCCGAGGACTAGCGGGAGACATACGCAGTATTTT. Combining the CDR3 with reference TRBV11-1 and TRBJ2-3 gives the whole variable domain EAEVAQSPRYKITEKSQAVAFWCDPISGHATLYWYRQILGQGPELLVQFQDESVVDDSQLPKDRFSAERLKGVDSTLKIQPAELGDSAMYLCASSPRTSGRHTQYFGPGTRLTVL.

J is TRBJ1-2 and V is TRBV27; weak D call: TRBD1 (5 bases). CDR3 length: 13 amino acids. Germline CDR1 is MNHEY and CDR2 is SMNVEV (reference sequence). V was clipped by 3 bases and J by 5 bases, with 10 bases between them. CDR3 loop: CASSLAGPYGYTF. The CDR3 DNA follows: TGTGCCAGCAGTTTGGCAGGGCCTTATGGCTACACCTTC.

V gene TRBV6-1 combines with J gene TRBJ1-5, with D unclear. The germline V and J ends were trimmed by 8 bases and 4 bases, with 15 bases remaining between them. This CDR3 comprises 14 residues. CDR1 is MNHNS, CDR2 SASEGT, per germline. The CDR3 sequence is CASGQAGTNQPQHF. The CDR3 nucleotides are TGTGCCAGCGGGCAGGCGGGAACAAATCAGCCCCAGCATTTT.

This clonotype was observed a handful of times. In DNA form, the CDR3 reads TGTGCCAGCAGTTACCCCCTAGGACAGGGGAGGACCGGGGAGCTGTTTTTT. Encoded protein: CASSYPLGQGRTGELFF. The chain is built from TRBV6-2 or TRBV6-3 and TRBJ2-2, with 9 bases that match TRBD1. This CDR3 contains 17 residues. V was pared by 2 bases and J by 5 bases, with 9 bases of the junction left unmatched. Germline V CDR1 and CDR2: MNHEY, SVGEGT.

This clonotype was counted a few times. The rearrangement joins TRBV27 to TRBJ2-7; 7 bases agree with TRBD1. The germline V gene has CDR1 MNHEY and CDR2 SMNVEV (reference sequence). With V trimmed by 5 bases and J by 6 bases, 10 bases remained unmatched. The length of the CDR3 is 14 residues. CDR3 DNA: TGTGCCAGCAGTCGACGGCGAGGGGGCGGCGAGCAGTACTTC. It yields the protein CASSRRRGGGEQYF.

This chain connects TRBV6-5 to TRBJ2-7; D might be TRBD1 (6 bases). This CDR3 comprises 11 residues. Trimming shortened V by 5 bases and J by 11 bases, and 13 bases separated the two germline ends. CDR1 and CDR2 (germline): MNHEY, SVGAGI. CDR3 DNA: TGTGCCAGCAGTGTGGGGACATTTGAGTACTTC. This codes for CASSVGTFEYF.

The chain is built from TRBV19 and TRBJ2-5, with D maybe TRBD2 (6 bases). The V end lost 3 bases, the J end lost 5 bases, and 16 bases lay between the germline ends. This CDR3 region has 15 residues. CDR1 LNHDA and CDR2 SQIVND come from the germline V gene (reference sequence). DNA for the CDR3: TGTGCCAGTAGTATGTCGGCTAGCGATTCTGAGACCCAGTACTTC. Protein: CASSMSASDSETQYF. The full variable domain, rest sourced from reference TRBV19 and TRBJ2-5, is DGGITQSPKYLFRKEGQNVTLSCEQNLNHDAMYWYRQDPGQGLRLIYYSQIVNDFQKGDIAEGYSVSREKKESFPLTVTSAQKNPTAFYLCASSMSASDSETQYFGPGTRLLVL.

Relative to its sample, this clonotype is medium-sized. The chain uses TRBV27 and TRBJ2-2; no clear D gene. Germline V gives CDR1 MNHEY, CDR2 SMNVEV (reference sequence). The CDR3 runs 13 residues. V lost 5 bases and J 7 bases, leaving 11 bases between the germline ends. The CDR3 nucleotides read TGTGCCAGCAGTCCCGCCCCGGGCGGGGAGCTGTTTTTT. The encoded protein is CASSPAPGGELFF.

This clonotype is categorized as medium-sized (0.01 to 0.1%). The chain links TRBV19 to TRBJ2-6; D gene ambiguous. The CDR3 loop spans 15 amino acids. V was shortened by 7 bases and J by 2 bases, with 12 bases between the two germline ends. Germline CDR1 is LNHDA and CDR2 is SQIVND (reference sequence). The CDR3 sequence is CASKVLRPGANVLTF. CDR3 DNA: TGTGCCAGTAAGGTCCTCCGCCCTGGGGCCAACGTCCTGACTTTC.

This rearrangement joins TRBV11-1 to TRBJ2-1, with 7 bases that match TRBD2. V was pared by 5 bases and J by 5 bases, with 15 bases of the junction left unmatched. The CDR3 has 17 residues. Germline lookup yields CDR1 SGHAT and CDR2 FQDESV (reference sequence). The CDR3 is CASSPQTGRAGDNEQFF. The CDR3 nucleotides are TGTGCCAGCAGCCCCCAAACAGGCAGGGCGGGAGACAATGAGCAGTTCTTC. The variable domain in full, with the rest retrieved from reference TRBV11-1 and TRBJ2-1, is EAEVAQSPRYKITEKSQAVAFWCDPISGHATLYWYRQILGQGPELLVQFQDESVVDDSQLPKDRFSAERLKGVDSTLKIQPAELGDSAMYLCASSPQTGRAGDNEQFFGPGTRLTVL.

This clonotype was picked up one time. This chain uses TRBV7-2 with TRBJ2-7, with 9 bases lining up with TRBD1. Looked up from germline, CDR1 is SGHTA and CDR2 is FQGNSA. J was trimmed by 2 bases and V by 5 bases; bases with no gene match: 7. This CDR3 is 15 amino acids long. The CDR3 region has the DNA TGTGCCAGCAGCACTTCCCGGGACAGGGCCTACGAGCAGTACTTC. Translating it yields CASSTSRDRAYEQYF. The full variable domain, with the rest looked up from reference TRBV7-2 and TRBJ2-7, is GAGVSQSPSNKVTEKGKDVELRCDPISGHTALYWYRQSLGQGLEFLIYFQGNSAPDKSGLPSDRFSAERTGGSVSTLTIQRTQQEDSAVYLCASSTSRDRAYEQYFGPGTRLTVT.

This clonotype was seen once. Here the CDR3 DNA reads TGTGCCAGCAGTTCCCTCCAGGGGGCCCACTCCTACGAGCAGTACTTC. Encoded protein: CASSSLQGAHSYEQYF. This chain links TRBV27 with TRBJ2-7; 8 bases match TRBD1. V shed 4 bases and J 0 bases; nucleotides not matched to a gene: 8. The CDR3 length is 16 residues. Germline V gene sequence: CDR1 MNHEY, CDR2 SMNVEV (reference sequence).

Notes on this clonotype: This is likely a read error, given that the CDR3 carries no conserved phenylalanine or tryptophan at its end. This chain links TRBV30 with TRBJ1-6; D is undetermined. Germline V gene data show CDR1 as GTSNPN and CDR2 as SVGIG (reference sequence). CDR3 length: 14 amino acids. V lost 0 bases to trimming and J lost 1 base, with 4 bases between them. CDR3 in amino acids: CAWSVLSYNSPLHL. The CDR3 DNA sequence: TGTGCCTGGAGTGTTCTGTCCTATAATTCACCCCTCCACCTT.